Listed below are T cell receptor beta chains from one sample, sequenced in a study of metastatic and nonmetastatic thyroid tumors. TCRdb re-analyzed the PCR reads using MiXCR. The data hold some 35,000 clones, with around 30% observed a single time. Sequenced input: blood. These receptors originate from a male donor with papillary thyroid cancer or a benign thyroid nodule (not recorded which). Some clones in this sample may be carry-over from other donors' samples. Both conserved end residues are part of each CDR3. A D gene is named only where the DNA matches it firmly. Not all rows give a size; the values are once, few, many and, for expanded clones, a class.

d_call	clone_size	j_call	v_call	cdr3_nt	cdr3_aa
.	.	TRBJ2-3	TRBV27	TGTGCCAGCAGTTTAGTGGCTACAGTGAAGTCTAGCACAGATACGCAGTATTTT	CASSLVATVKSSTDTQYF
TRBD2	.	TRBJ2-1	TRBV27	TGTGCCAGCAGCCCGGGAGGAGCGTCCTACAATGAGCAGTTCTTC	CASSPGGASYNEQFF
TRBD2	.	TRBJ2-5	TRBV20-1	TGCAGTGCTATAGGGACTAGCGGGAGTCAAGAGACCCAGTACTTC	CSAIGTSGSQETQYF
.	.	TRBJ2-1	TRBV19	TGTGCCAGTAAAGACCACCCGGGTGATCATTTCTTC	CASKDHPGDHFF
TRBD2	.	TRBJ2-1	TRBV7-3	TGTGCCAGCAGCTTAATGCAAGGGACTAGCGAGAACAATGAGCAGTTCTTC	CASSLMQGTSENNEQFF
.	many	TRBJ2-1	TRBV15	TGTGCCACCAGCACGAAGAGGGACGGTTTTTTTGAGCAGTTCTTC	CATSTKRDGFFEQFF
TRBD1	few	TRBJ2-7	TRBV2	TGTGCCAGCAGCTTTTGGGACAGCCCCTACGAGCAGTACTTC	CASSFWDSPYEQYF
TRBD1	.	TRBJ2-7	TRBV6-2/TRBV6-3	TGTGCCAGCGCCGCATACCGTACAGGGGACATCTACGAGCAGTACTTC	CASAAYRTGDIYEQYF
.	.	TRBJ2-1	TRBV20-1	TGCAGTGCTTCCCTTACCTGGTCTGGCAATGAGCAGTTCTTC	CSASLTWSGNEQFF
.	few	TRBJ2-7	TRBV18	TGTGCCAGCTCACCAAGTCCAACCTACGAGCAGTACTTC	CASSPSPTYEQYF
.	.	TRBJ2-6	TRBV15	TGTGCCACCAGCAGAGACCGGAGGTGCGGGGCCAACGTCCTGACTTTC	CATSRDRRCGANVLTF
.	few	TRBJ1-1	TRBV6-2/TRBV6-3	TGTGCCAGCAGTTATTCCGAGAACACTGAAGCTTTCTTT	CASSYSENTEAFF
.	many	TRBJ2-5	TRBV24-1	TGTGCCACCAGTGATTTGGAGGGGAGCCAAGAGACCCAGTACTTC	CATSDLEGSQETQYF
TRBD1	.	TRBJ2-7	TRBV28	TGTGCCAGTTACGACCCGGGACAGGGCGAGCAGTACTTC	CASYDPGQGEQYF
TRBD2	many	TRBJ2-3	TRBV10-1	TGCGCCAGCGGGGGACTAGCGCCAGATACGCAGTATTTT	CASGGLAPDTQYF
TRBD1	few	TRBJ1-4	TRBV7-9	TGTGCCAGCAGGGGCCCGGGACAGTCTAATGAAAAACTGTTTTTT	CASRGPGQSNEKLFF
TRBD1	.	TRBJ1-2	TRBV5-6	TGTGCCAGCTCCCCAGGGGGCGCGAACTATGGCTACACCTTC	CASSPGGANYGYTF
.	medium-sized	TRBJ1-6	TRBV11-2	TGTGCCAGCAGCTTAGATCGGGAGAATTCACCCCTCCACTTT	CASSLDRENSPLHF
TRBD2	few	TRBJ2-1	TRBV5-1	TGCGCCAGCAGCTGGGCTAGCGGGGGGGCCTATGAGCAGTTCTTC	CASSWASGGAYEQFF
.	.	TRBJ2-1	TRBV7-7	TGTGCTAGCAGCTCCATCATCGGAGGGGAGCAGTTCTTC	CASSSIIGGEQFF
.	.	TRBJ2-3	TRBV5-1	TGCGCCAGCAGCTTGGCCTTGGGCACAGATACGCAGTATTTT	CASSLALGTDTQYF
.	.	TRBJ2-7	TRBV4-1	TGCGCCAGCAGCCAAGAGGTTTCCAGGTCACTACTCTCCTACGAGCAGTACTTC	CASSQEVSRSLLSYEQYF
.	few	TRBJ1-1	TRBV2	TGTGCCAGCAGTGCCTCGAGGGGGACTGAAGCTTTCTTT	CASSASRGTEAFF
.	many	TRBJ1-4	TRBV19	TGCGCCAGTCGAGGAACTGGCGGAAAACTGTTTTTT	CASRGTGGKLFF
.	many	TRBJ1-4	TRBV5-4	TGTGCCAGCAGCTTTCAAGGGCATGAAAAACTGTTTTTT	CASSFQGHEKLFF
.	.	TRBJ2-7	TRBV3-1	TGTGCCAGCAGCCAAAGCCAGGGACACCGCTACGAGCAGTACTTC	CASSQSQGHRYEQYF
.	many	TRBJ1-5	TRBV6-2/TRBV6-3	TGTGCCAGCAGAATTTTAGGTCAGCCCCAGCATTTT	CASRILGQPQHF
.	.	TRBJ2-3	TRBV19	TGTGCCAGTAGTGTCGACCGGGACGGGAACACAGATACGCAGTATTTT	CASSVDRDGNTDTQYF
.	few	TRBJ1-2	TRBV10-3	TGTGCCATCAGTGACCCTTCATCGACAGGTTGGGGCTACACCTTC	CAISDPSSTGWGYTF
.	many	TRBJ1-1	TRBV2	TGTGCCAGCAGCAACAGGGTCGGCGGCACTGAAGCTTTCTTT	CASSNRVGGTEAFF
TRBD2	few	TRBJ2-1	TRBV27	TGTGCCAGCAATTCAGCGACTAGCGGCGACAATGAGCAGTTCTTC	CASNSATSGDNEQFF
TRBD2	.	TRBJ2-7	TRBV27	TGTGCCAGCAGTGTGTGGGGAGCGGGGCTCTACGAGCAGTACTTC	CASSVWGAGLYEQYF
TRBD2	.	TRBJ2-7	TRBV20-1	TGCAGTGCTAGAGGTGCTAGCGGGAGGGACGAGCAGTACTTC	CSARGASGRDEQYF